A selection of T cell receptor beta chains follows, all from one sample in a study of T cell responses to AZD1222 COVID-19 vaccine. Produced via immunoSEQ multiplex PCR; TCRdb's table is partial and in-frame only. The data contain some 53,000 clones, roughly 87% of them singletons. The sequencing used peripheral blood, collected 28 days after the second AZD1222 dose. The receptors come from an adult who received the AZD1222 COVID-19 vaccine. The CDR3 runs from the conserved cysteine through the conserved F or W. The order of the fields is J gene, V gene, D gene, clone size, CDR3 DNA, CDR3 protein. D genes are given only for firm matches. Not all rows give a size; the values are once, few, many and, for expanded clones, a class.

TRBJ2-3 | TRBV5-4 | TRBD2 | NA | TGTGCCAGCAGCTTGCGGGCTAGCGGGAGCGGAGATACGCAGTATTTT | CASSLRASGSGDTQYF
TRBJ2-5 | TRBV29-1 | TRBD1 | NA | TGCAGCGCCAGAAGGGATGAGGGACAGGGTGGGGAGACCCAGTACTTC | CSARRDEGQGGETQYF
TRBJ1-1 | TRBV6-5 | NA | NA | TGTGCCAGCAGCCGCACCCGGGGGGACACTGAAGCTTTCTTT | CASSRTRGDTEAFF
TRBJ2-3 | TRBV15 | TRBD1 | NA | TGTGCCACCAGCAGAGATGGGGGACAGGGGACAGATACGCAGTATTTT | CATSRDGGQGTDTQYF
TRBJ1-5 | TRBV6-2/TRBV6-3 | NA | once | TGTGCCAGCAGTTACATCGGTGTTCAGCCCCAGCATTTT | CASSYIGVQPQHF
TRBJ2-6 | TRBV10-3 | TRBD1 | NA | TGTGCCATCGCAACGGACAGGGTCGGGGCCAACGTCCTGACTTTC | CAIATDRVGANVLTF
TRBJ1-4 | TRBV5-1 | NA | NA | TGCGCCAGCAGCTGGACGGGGGGGCAGGAAAAACTGTTTTTT | CASSWTGGQEKLFF
TRBJ2-1 | TRBV19 | TRBD2 | NA | TGTGCCAGTAGTCTCGCTAGCGGAGCCTACAATGAGCAGTTCTTC | CASSLASGAYNEQFF
TRBJ2-1 | TRBV3-1/TRBV3-2 | NA | NA | TGTGCCAGCAGCCAAGGGCAGGAATTCTACAATGAGCAGTTCTTC | CASSQGQEFYNEQFF
TRBJ1-3 | TRBV9 | TRBD1 | NA | TGTGCCAGCAGCGTTACAGGGGTCTACTCTGGAAACACCATATATTTT | CASSVTGVYSGNTIYF
TRBJ1-1 | TRBV5-4 | TRBD1 | NA | TGTGCCAGCAGCCCCCAGACAGGGCCGAACACTGAAGCTTTCTTT | CASSPQTGPNTEAFF
TRBJ1-1 | TRBV19 | NA | NA | TGTGCCAGTAAGGGGCGGATGAACACTGAAGCTTTCTTT | CASKGRMNTEAFF
TRBJ2-5 | TRBV5-4 | NA | NA | TGTGCCAGCAGCCAACCGGGATCTCTACAAGAGACCCAGTACTTC | CASSQPGSLQETQYF
TRBJ1-2 | TRBV28 | TRBD1 | NA | TGTGCCACCGGAGAAGGGGGCGCCCGAAGCTACACCTTC | CATGEGGARSYTF
TRBJ2-7 | TRBV28 | NA | NA | TGTGCCATCCAAGGGGACCTTAGCTCCTACGAGCAGTACTTC | CAIQGDLSSYEQYF
TRBJ1-2 | TRBV10-3 | NA | NA | TGTGCCATCAGTGAGGAAAAGGGTGGCTATGGCTACACCTTC | CAISEEKGGYGYTF
TRBJ1-5 | TRBV11-2 | NA | NA | TGTGCCAGCGGACCTGGGGGGGCAGGACAGCCCCAGCATTTT | CASGPGGAGQPQHF